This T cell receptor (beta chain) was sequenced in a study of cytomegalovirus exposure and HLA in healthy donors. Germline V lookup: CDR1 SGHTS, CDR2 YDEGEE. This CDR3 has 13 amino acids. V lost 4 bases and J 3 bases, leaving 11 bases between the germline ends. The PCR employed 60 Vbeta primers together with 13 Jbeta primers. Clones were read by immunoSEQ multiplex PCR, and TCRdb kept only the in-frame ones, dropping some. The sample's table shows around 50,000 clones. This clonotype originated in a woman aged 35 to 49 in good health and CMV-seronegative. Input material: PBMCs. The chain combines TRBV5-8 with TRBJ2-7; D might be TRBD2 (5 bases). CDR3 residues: CASSQSGFYEQYF. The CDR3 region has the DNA TGTGCCAGCAGCCAGAGCGGTTTCTACGAGCAGTACTTC.